The rows below give T cell receptor beta chains drawn from one sample of a study of blood T cell repertoires in COVID-19. TCRdb's table, derived via immunoSEQ multiplex PCR, lists solely in-frame clones and lacks some. The data contain more than 350,000 clones, approximately 87% of them singletons. What was sequenced was PBMCs or T cells enriched from blood (not recorded which). Receptors originate from a woman between 50 and 59 years old who had recovered from COVID-19. Both conserved end residues are part of each CDR3. The D gene is left open where the match is weak. Clone size, where shown, is once, few, many, or a class for clones that have expanded.

>NA|NA|TRBJ1-2|TRBV7-2
TGTGCCAGCAGCTTACGGGGGTTGGGGAACTATGGCTACACCTTC
CASSLRGLGNYGYTF
>NA|TRBD1|TRBJ1-2|TRBV7-9
TGTGCCAGCAGCTTAATGGGACAGATGATTAACTATGGCTACACCTTC
CASSLMGQMINYGYTF
>NA|NA|TRBJ2-7|TRBV19
TGTGCCAGTAGTATTGGGACAAACTCCTACGAGCAGTACTTC
CASSIGTNSYEQYF
>NA|TRBD2|TRBJ2-3|TRBV5-6
TGTGCCAGCAGCTTGGCCCTATTACGGGGGGGCGTACAAGATACGCAGTATTTT
CASSLALLRGGVQDTQYF
>NA|NA|TRBJ1-5|TRBV19
TGTGCCAGTAGTAACAGGCGGAATAGCAATCAGCCCCAGCATTTT
CASSNRRNSNQPQHF
>NA|TRBD1|TRBJ1-2|TRBV5-1
TGCGCCAGCAGCTTCACAGACAGGGAGGTCGGCTACACCTTC
CASSFTDREVGYTF
>NA|TRBD1|TRBJ1-1|TRBV5-1
TGCGCCAGCAGCTGGACAGGGCCTGGGGACACTGAAGCTTTCTTT
CASSWTGPGDTEAFF
>once|TRBD1|TRBJ1-1|TRBV2
TGTGCCAGCAGACCGACAGGGGGGAGTGGTGAAGCTTTCTTT
CASRPTGGSGEAFF
>NA|TRBD1|TRBJ1-1|TRBV5-4
TGTGCCAGCAGCTCGAGTCGAGGCAGGGGGCGCGAAGCTTTCTTT
CASSSSRGRGREAFF
>NA|NA|TRBJ1-2|TRBV13
TGTGCCAGCAGCTTAGGCTTGCCCGGGAGGGGGGAAAGCTACACCTTC
CASSLGLPGRGESYTF
>NA|TRBD1|TRBJ1-3|TRBV10-3
TGTGCCATCAGTGACAGGGGGCAATCTGGAAACACCATATATTTT
CAISDRGQSGNTIYF
>NA|NA|TRBJ1-1|TRBV10-3
TGTGCCACCACGGGGGGAATGAACACTGAAGCTTTCTTT
CATTGGMNTEAFF
>NA|NA|TRBJ1-1|TRBV7-8
TGTGCCAGCAGCCGACGGATGGACAGCCAGAACACTGAAGCTTTCTTT
CASSRRMDSQNTEAFF
>NA|TRBD1|TRBJ1-2|TRBV7-9
TGTGCCAGCAGCTTAGTGAGGGGAGGACAGGAAACGGGCTACACCTTC
CASSLVRGGQETGYTF
>once|NA|TRBJ2-2|TRBV19
TGTGCCAGCCGCTCCCCCCGCGGCTTCCTCACCGCCGGGGAGCTGTTTTTT
CASRSPRGFLTAGELFF
>NA|NA|TRBJ1-5|TRBV6-1
TGTGCCAGCAGTGAAGTCCATAGCAATCAGCCCCAGCATTTT
CASSEVHSNQPQHF
>NA|NA|TRBJ2-6|TRBV7-2
TGTGCCAGCAGCTTAGCTCGGTCTGGGGCCAACGTCCTGACTTTC
CASSLARSGANVLTF
>NA|TRBD1|TRBJ1-4|TRBV11-2
TGTGCCAGCAGCTCAAGGCACAGGGGGGGGGAAAAACTGTTTTTT
CASSSRHRGGEKLFF
>NA|NA|TRBJ2-7|TRBV7-9
TGTGCCAGCAGCTTACGGGGCTACGAGCAGTACTTC
CASSLRGYEQYF
>NA|TRBD2|TRBJ2-7|TRBV29-1
TGCAGCGTCGCCCCTGGGGTGCGGGGGGACTACGAGCAGTACTTC
CSVAPGVRGDYEQYF
>NA|NA|TRBJ2-2|TRBV11-3
TGTGCCAGCAGCCCTACAGGGCTAGCGGCCGGGGAGCTGTTTTTT
CASSPTGLAAGELFF
>NA|NA|TRBJ1-5|TRBV5-1
TGCGCCAGCAGCTTGGGGCCCTCAGATCAGCCCCAGCATTTT
CASSLGPSDQPQHF
>NA|NA|TRBJ1-1|TRBV19
TGTGCCAGTTCAGGCTCCCGGAACACTGAAGCTTTCTTT
CASSGSRNTEAFF
>NA|NA|TRBJ1-2|TRBV2
TGTGCCAGCAGCTCCACTCCACAGGGTTCTAACTATGGCTACACCTTC
CASSSTPQGSNYGYTF
>NA|TRBD1|TRBJ1-4|TRBV5-6
TGTGCCAGCAGCTTGCAAACCGGGACAGGGGCCGAAAAACTGTTTTTT
CASSLQTGTGAEKLFF
>NA|NA|TRBJ1-6|TRBV3-1/TRBV3-2
TGTGCCAGCAGCCAAGACTGGCGGATATCCTATAATTCACCCCTCCACTTT
CASSQDWRISYNSPLHF
>NA|NA|TRBJ2-5|TRBV7-9
TGTGCCAGCAGCCCCGGGACATACCAAGAGACCCAGTACTTC
CASSPGTYQETQYF
>NA|NA|TRBJ1-1|TRBV5-1
TGCGCCAGCAGCTTGGAGGAGGGCACTGAAGCTTTCTTT
CASSLEEGTEAFF